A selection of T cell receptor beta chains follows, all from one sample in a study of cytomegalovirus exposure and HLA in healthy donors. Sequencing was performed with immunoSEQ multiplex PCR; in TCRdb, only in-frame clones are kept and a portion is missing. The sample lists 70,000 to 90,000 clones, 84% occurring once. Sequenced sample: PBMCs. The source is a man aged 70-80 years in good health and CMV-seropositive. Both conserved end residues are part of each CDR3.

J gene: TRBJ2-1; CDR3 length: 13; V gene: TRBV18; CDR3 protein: CASSPGTYNEQFF
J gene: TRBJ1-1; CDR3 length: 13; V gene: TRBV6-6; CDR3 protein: CASSWTGGTEAFF
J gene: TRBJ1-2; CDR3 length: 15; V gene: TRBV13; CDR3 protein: CASSQRDRGPYGYTF
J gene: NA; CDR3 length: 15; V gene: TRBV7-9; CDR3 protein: CASSLSPSGSTEQYF
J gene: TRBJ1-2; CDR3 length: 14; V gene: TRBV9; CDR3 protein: CASRGQGYGTGYTF
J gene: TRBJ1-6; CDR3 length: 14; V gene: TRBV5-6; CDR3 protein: CASGRGQVGSPLHF
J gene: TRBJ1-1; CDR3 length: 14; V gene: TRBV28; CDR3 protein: CASNPTGMNTEAFF
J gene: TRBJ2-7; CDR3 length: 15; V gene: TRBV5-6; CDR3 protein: CASSLVGGSSYEQYF
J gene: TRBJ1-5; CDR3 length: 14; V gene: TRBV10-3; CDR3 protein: CAISPGTDNQPQHF
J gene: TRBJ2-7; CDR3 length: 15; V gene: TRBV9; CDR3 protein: CASSVDGTGRHEQYF
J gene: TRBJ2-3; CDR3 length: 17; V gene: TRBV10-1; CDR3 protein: CASSEDFGGGSTDTQYF
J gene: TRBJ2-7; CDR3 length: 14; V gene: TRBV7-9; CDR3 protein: CASTPNGGAYEQYF
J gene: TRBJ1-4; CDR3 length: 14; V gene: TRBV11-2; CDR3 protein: CASSSDRGSEKLFF
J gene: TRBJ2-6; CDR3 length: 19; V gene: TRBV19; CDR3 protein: CASSTRTGSGTTGANVLTF
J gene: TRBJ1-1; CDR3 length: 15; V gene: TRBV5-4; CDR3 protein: CASSLPSGGITEAFF
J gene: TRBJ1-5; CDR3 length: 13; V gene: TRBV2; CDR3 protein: CASSEDRERPQHF
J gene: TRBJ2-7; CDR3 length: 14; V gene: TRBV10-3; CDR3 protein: CAISGDRGTGEQYF
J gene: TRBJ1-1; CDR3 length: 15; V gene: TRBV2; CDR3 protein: CASRAYQGTATEAFF
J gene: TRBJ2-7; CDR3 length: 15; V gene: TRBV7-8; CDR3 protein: CASSLARDGSYEQYF
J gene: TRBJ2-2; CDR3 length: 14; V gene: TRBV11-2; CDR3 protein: CASSSGSNTGELFF
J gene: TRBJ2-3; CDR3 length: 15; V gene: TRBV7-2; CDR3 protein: CASSQDYLSTDTRYF
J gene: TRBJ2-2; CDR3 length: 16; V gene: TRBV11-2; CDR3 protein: CASRPAGTSNTGELFF
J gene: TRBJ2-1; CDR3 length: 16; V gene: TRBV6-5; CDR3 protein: CASSSRGLASKGEQFF